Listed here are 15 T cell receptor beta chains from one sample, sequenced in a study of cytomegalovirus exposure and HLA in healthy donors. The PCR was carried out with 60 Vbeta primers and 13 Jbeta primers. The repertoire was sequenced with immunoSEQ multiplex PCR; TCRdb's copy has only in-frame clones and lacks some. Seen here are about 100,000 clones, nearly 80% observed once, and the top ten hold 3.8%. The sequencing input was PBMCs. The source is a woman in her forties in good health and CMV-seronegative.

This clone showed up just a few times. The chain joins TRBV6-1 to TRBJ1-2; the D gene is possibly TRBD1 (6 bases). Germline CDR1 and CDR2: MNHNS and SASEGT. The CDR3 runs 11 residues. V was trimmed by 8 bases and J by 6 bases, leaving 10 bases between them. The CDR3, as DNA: TGTGCCAGCCAGGGGCACCATGGCTACACCTTC. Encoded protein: CASQGHHGYTF.

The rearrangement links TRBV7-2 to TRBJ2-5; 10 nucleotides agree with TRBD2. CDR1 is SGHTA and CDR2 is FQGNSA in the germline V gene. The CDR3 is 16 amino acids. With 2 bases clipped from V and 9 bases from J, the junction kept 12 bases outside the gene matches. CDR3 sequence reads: CASSLSLSGGAWAQYF. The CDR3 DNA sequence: TGTGCCAGCAGCTTAAGCTTAAGCGGGGGGGCGTGGGCCCAGTACTTC.

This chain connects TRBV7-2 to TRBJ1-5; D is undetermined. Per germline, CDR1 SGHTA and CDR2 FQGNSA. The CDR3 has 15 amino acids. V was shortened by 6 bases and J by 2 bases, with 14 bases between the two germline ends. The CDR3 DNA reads TGTGCCAGCAGTCAACCCGGGGTCGGCAATCAGCCCCAGCATTTT. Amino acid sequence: CASSQPGVGNQPQHF.

DNA for the CDR3: TGTGCCAGCAGCCAAGTCCAGGGTGGCAATCAGCCCCAGCATTTT. Protein product: CASSQVQGGNQPQHF. The chain has TRBV4-2 and TRBJ1-5; TRBD1 might be the D (5 bases). The length of the CDR3 is 15 residues. Between the trimmed V and J ends, which lost 1 base and 2 bases, there was a span of 9 bases. The V gene's germline CDR1 is LGHNA and CDR2 YNFKEQ.

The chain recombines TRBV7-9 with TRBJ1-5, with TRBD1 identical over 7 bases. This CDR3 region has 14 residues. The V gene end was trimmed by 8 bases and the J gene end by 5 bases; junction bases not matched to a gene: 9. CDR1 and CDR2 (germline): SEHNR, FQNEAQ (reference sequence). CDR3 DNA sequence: TGTGCCAGCGGCCGACAGGGAGAGGATCAGCCCCAGCATTTT. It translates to CASGRQGEDQPQHF.

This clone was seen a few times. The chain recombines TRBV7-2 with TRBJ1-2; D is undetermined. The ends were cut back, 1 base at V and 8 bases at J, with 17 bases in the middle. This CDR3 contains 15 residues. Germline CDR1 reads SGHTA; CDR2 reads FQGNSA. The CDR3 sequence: CASSLGGFRGGGYTF. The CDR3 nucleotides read TGTGCCAGCAGCTTAGGAGGGTTCCGCGGCGGGGGCTACACCTTC.

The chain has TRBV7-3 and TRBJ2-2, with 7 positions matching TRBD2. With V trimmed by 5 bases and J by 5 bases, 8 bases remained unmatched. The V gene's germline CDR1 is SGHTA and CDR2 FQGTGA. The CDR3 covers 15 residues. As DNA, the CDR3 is TGTGCCAGCAGCCGTATCAGCGGGGAAACCGGGGAGCTGTTTTTT. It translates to CASSRISGETGELFF.

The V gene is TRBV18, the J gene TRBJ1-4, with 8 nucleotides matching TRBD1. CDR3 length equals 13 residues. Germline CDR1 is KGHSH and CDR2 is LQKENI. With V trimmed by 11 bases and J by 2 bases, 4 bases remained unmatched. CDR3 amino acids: CAVRQGTNEKLFF. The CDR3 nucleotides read TGTGCCGTCAGACAGGGGACTAATGAAAAACTGTTTTTT. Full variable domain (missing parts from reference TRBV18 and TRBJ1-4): NAGVMQNPRHLVRRRGQEARLRCSPMKGHSHVYWYRQLPEEGLKFMVYLQKENIIDESGMPKERFSAEFPKEGPSILRIQQVVRGDSAAYFCAVRQGTNEKLFFGSGTQLSVL.

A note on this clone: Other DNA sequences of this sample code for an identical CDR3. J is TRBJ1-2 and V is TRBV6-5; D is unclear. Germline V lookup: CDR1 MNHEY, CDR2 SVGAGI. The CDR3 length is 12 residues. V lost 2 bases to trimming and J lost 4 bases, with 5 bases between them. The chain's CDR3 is CASSYAGYGYTF. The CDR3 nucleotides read TGTGCCAGCAGTTACGCCGGCTATGGCTACACCTTC.

The chain's CDR3 is CASSLDGWSGELFF. CDR3 bases: TGTGCCAGCAGCTTGGACGGGTGGAGCGGGGAGCTGTTTTTT. The V gene is TRBV5-8, the J gene TRBJ2-2; no definite D call. The CDR3 extends over 14 amino acids. Trimming left V 0 bases short and J 7 bases short, with 10 bases between. CDR1 is SGHTS, CDR2 YDEGEE, per germline.

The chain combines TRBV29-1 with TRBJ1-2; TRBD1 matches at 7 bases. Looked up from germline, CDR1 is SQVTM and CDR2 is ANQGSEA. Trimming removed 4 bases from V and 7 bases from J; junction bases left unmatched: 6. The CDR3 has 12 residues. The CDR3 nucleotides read TGCAGCGTTGCTGACAGGGCCCGTGGCTACACCTTC. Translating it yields CSVADRARGYTF.

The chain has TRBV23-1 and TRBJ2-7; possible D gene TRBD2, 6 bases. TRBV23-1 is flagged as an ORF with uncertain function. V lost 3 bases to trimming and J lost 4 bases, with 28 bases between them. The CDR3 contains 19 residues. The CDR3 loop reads CASSHPAIRDWNPGYEQYF. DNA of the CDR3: TGCGCCAGCAGTCACCCCGCAATCAGGGACTGGAACCCTGGGTACGAGCAGTACTTC.

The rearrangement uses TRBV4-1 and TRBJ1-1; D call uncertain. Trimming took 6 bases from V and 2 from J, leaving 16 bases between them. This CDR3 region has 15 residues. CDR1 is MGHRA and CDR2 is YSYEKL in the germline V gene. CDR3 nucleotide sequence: TGCGCCAGCAGGCAGCGTATAACCCTTAACACTGAAGCTTTCTTT. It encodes CASRQRITLNTEAFF.

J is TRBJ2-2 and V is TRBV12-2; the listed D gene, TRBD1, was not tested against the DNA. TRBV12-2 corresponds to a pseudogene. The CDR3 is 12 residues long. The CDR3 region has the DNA TGTGCAAGTCGGGACAGCACCGGGGAGCTGTTTTTT. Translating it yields CASRDSTGELFF.

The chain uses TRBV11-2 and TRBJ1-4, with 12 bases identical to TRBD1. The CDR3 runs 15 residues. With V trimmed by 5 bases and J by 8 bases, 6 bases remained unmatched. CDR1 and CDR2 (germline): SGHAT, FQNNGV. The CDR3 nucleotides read TGTGCCAGCAGCCCGGGACAGGGGGCCAGCGAAAAACTGTTTTTT. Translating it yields CASSPGQGASEKLFF. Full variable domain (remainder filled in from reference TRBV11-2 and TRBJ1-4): EAGVAQSPRYKIIEKRQSVAFWCNPISGHATLYWYQQILGQGPKLLIQFQNNGVVDDSQLPKDRFSAERLKGVDSTLKIQPAKLEDSAVYLCASSPGQGASEKLFFGSGTQLSVL.